One sample yielded the 25 T cell receptor beta chains listed below, sequenced in a study of T-cell reconstitution after alpha-beta-depleted transplantation in children. Unique molecular identifiers featured in how the TCRbeta library was prepared. Using its own MiXCR run on the PCR reads, TCRdb lists one record per CDR3 protein. Here the sample spans hundreds of thousands of distinct CDR3 sequences, approximately 14% being singletons. Here the sequenced sample was PBMCs, taken before TCRalphabeta/CD19-depleted stem cell transplant. Receptors originate from a girl aged 2-9 years with congenital amegakaryocytic thrombocytopenia, due to receive a stem cell transplant.

The sample holds a few counts of this clonotype. The chain links TRBV11-1 to TRBJ2-7; D is undetermined. V lost 5 bases and J lost 4, with 18 bases in between. The CDR3 is 15 residues long. Germline CDR1 is SGHAT and CDR2 is FQDESV (reference sequence). The CDR3 here is CASSHRMGSGYEQYF. The CDR3 DNA sequence: TGTGCCAGCAGCCATCGTATGGGGTCCGGGTACGAGCAGTACTTC.

This clonotype was seen more than once but under ten times. The chain combines TRBV10-1 with TRBJ2-4; D unclear. This CDR3 region has 13 residues. CDR1 and CDR2 (germline): WNHNN, SYGVQD (reference sequence). Trimming stripped 9 bases from V and 9 bases from J, with 18 bases between. CDR3 bases: TGCGCCAGTGACGGAGATAAGTCGGGCATTCAGTACTTC. Protein product: CASDGDKSGIQYF.

This rearrangement joins TRBV20-1 to TRBJ1-5; D perhaps matches TRBD1 (5 bases). The germline V gene encodes CDR1 DFQATT and CDR2 SNEGSKA (reference sequence). The CDR3 has 15 amino acids. V dropped 4 bases and J dropped 0 bases, with 13 bases sitting between them. CDR3 region: CSAIPRGYSNQPQHF. In nucleotides, the CDR3 is TGCAGTGCTATACCCCGGGGCTATAGCAATCAGCCCCAGCATTTT.

This clonotype appeared many times. This chain links TRBV19 with TRBJ1-1, with 7 bases aligning to TRBD1. The ends lost 5 bases at V and 2 bases at J; junction bases unmatched: 5. The CDR3 sequence is 14 residues long. Germline V gene sequence: CDR1 LNHDA, CDR2 SQIVND (reference sequence). The CDR3: CASSVDRVNTEAFF. CDR3 in DNA: TGTGCCAGTAGTGTTGACAGGGTTAACACTGAAGCTTTCTTT.

The genes are TRBV4-1 and TRBJ1-2, with D possibly TRBD1 on 5 matching bases. This CDR3 has 15 residues. V gave up 2 bases and J gave up 1 base, with 11 bases separating them. In germline, CDR1 is MGHRA, CDR2 YSYEKL. CDR3 region: CASSQLGGLNYGYTF. CDR3 sequence (DNA): TGCGCCAGCAGCCAATTGGGGGGACTTAACTATGGCTACACCTTC.

This clonotype was recorded a few times. The chain links TRBV9 to TRBJ2-1; D may be TRBD1 (5 bases). Germline V lookup: CDR1 SGDLS, CDR2 YYNGEE. The length of the CDR3 is 16 residues. V gave up 0 bases and J gave up 5 bases, with 15 bases separating them. For the CDR3, the DNA is TGTGCCAGCAGCGTAGCTACATGGGGCAAGAACAATGAGCAGTTCTTC. This encodes CASSVATWGKNNEQFF.

This clonotype was seen ten or more times. The chain employs TRBV15 and TRBJ1-5; D possibly corresponds to TRBD1 (6 bases). Germline-derived CDR1 and CDR2 are LNHNV and YYDKDF (reference sequence). This CDR3 has 16 residues. V gave up 6 bases and J gave up 6 bases, with 21 bases separating them. The CDR3 here is CATSHIGHRVFQPQHF. Written as DNA, the CDR3 is TGTGCCACCAGTCATATAGGGCACAGGGTATTTCAGCCCCAGCATTTT.

The CDR3 reads CSVVLAGVEETQYF. For the CDR3, the DNA is TGCAGCGTTGTACTCGCGGGAGTGGAGGAGACCCAGTACTTC. The rearrangement links TRBV29-1 to TRBJ2-5; 7 nucleotides line up with TRBD2. Germline trimming cut 4 bases from V and 5 bases from J; bases unmatched to any gene: 10. CDR3 length: 14 residues. Germline CDR1 reads SQVTM; CDR2 reads ANQGSEA.

This clonotype has ten or more counts. The V call is TRBV6-2 or TRBV6-3, the J call TRBJ2-1, with 7 bases matching TRBD2. CDR3 length: 13 amino acids. The germline V gene encodes CDR1 MNHEY and CDR2 SVGEGT. Trimming at V came to 5 bases and at J to 11 bases, leaving 9 bases not matched to a gene. The CDR3 region has the DNA TGTGCCAGCAGTCCCGGGACTACTACCCAGCAGTTCTTC. Protein sequence: CASSPGTTTQQFF.

V gene TRBV28 combines with J gene TRBJ2-7; 8 positions agree with TRBD1. The CDR3 totals 16 residues. Trimming took 3 bases from V and 3 from J; bases not matched to a gene: 10. In germline, CDR1 is MDHEN, CDR2 SYDVKM. The chain's CDR3 is CASSFVRTGTFYEQYF. Here the CDR3 DNA reads TGTGCCAGCAGTTTCGTCCGGACAGGGACATTCTACGAGCAGTACTTC.

With regard to this clonotype: This could be a read error, since a much larger clone is one nucleotide away. The gene calls are TRBV20-1 and TRBJ2-5, with a possible D match to TRBD1 (6 bases). This CDR3 is 15 amino acids long. Per germline, CDR1 DFQATT and CDR2 SNEGSKA (reference sequence). V was cut by 6 bases and J by 2 bases, with 19 bases left in between. In nucleotides, the CDR3 is TGCAGTGCGAGGCCTCCCGAAGGGGGACAAGAGACCCAGTACTTC. This sequence encodes CSARPPEGGQETQYF.

The chain has TRBV5-1 and TRBJ1-3; a possible D gene is TRBD1 (5 bases). There are 14 residues in the CDR3. V shed 2 bases and J shed 3 bases, with 9 bases lying between them. Germline V CDR1 and CDR2: SGHRS, YFSETQ. CDR3 coding DNA: TGCGCCAGCAGCTTCGGGACCGATGGAAACACCATATATTTT. Its protein product is CASSFGTDGNTIYF.

This clonotype has a count of ten or more. The chain carries TRBV28 and TRBJ2-3, with 10 nucleotides matching TRBD2. Germline V gene lookup returns CDR1 MDHEN and CDR2 SYDVKM. V dropped 7 bases and J dropped 6; count of bases not matched to a gene: 7. CDR3 length: 14 residues. CDR3 sequence: CASMRAGGPDTQYF. In DNA form, the CDR3 reads TGTGCCAGCATGAGAGCGGGAGGGCCGGATACGCAGTATTTT.

V is TRBV10-3 and J is TRBJ2-1; 7 positions agree with TRBD2. With V trimmed by 2 bases and J by 2 bases, 3 bases remained unmatched. Germline V gene lookup returns CDR1 ENHRY and CDR2 SYGVKD. CDR3 size: 15 residues. In nucleotides, the CDR3 is TGTGCCATCAGTGAGCCTAGCGGAGCCTACAATGAGCAGTTCTTC. Its protein is CAISEPSGAYNEQFF.

The V gene is TRBV29-1, the J gene TRBJ2-5; 7 bases map to TRBD2. This CDR3 is built from 15 residues. Per the germline V gene, CDR1 is SQVTM and CDR2 is ANQGSEA. J was trimmed by 1 base and V by 4 bases; bases with no gene match: 9. The CDR3 region has the DNA TGCAGCGTTGTCCTAGCGGAAGTCCGCCAAGAGACCCAGTACTTC. Its protein product is CSVVLAEVRQETQYF.

This clonotype was recorded at least ten times. V gene TRBV12-3 or TRBV12-4 combines with J gene TRBJ2-7, with 10 bases matching TRBD2. The CDR3 contains 15 residues. V dropped 6 bases and J dropped 0; count of bases not matched to a gene: 5. The chain's CDR3 is CASSLAGVGSYEQYF. CDR3 DNA: TGTGCCAGCAGCCTAGCGGGAGTTGGCTCCTACGAGCAGTACTTC.

This clonotype was found many times. The chain links TRBV20-1 to TRBJ1-1, with 7 positions matching TRBD1. Germline V lookup: CDR1 DFQATT, CDR2 SNEGSKA (reference sequence). This CDR3 is built from 12 residues. The J segment lost 7 bases and the V segment lost 0 bases, leaving 2 bases of the junction unmatched. The CDR3 here is CSARDGDSEAFF. CDR3 coding DNA: TGCAGTGCTAGAGACGGGGACAGTGAAGCTTTCTTT.

This clonotype was recorded at least ten times. The chain combines TRBV5-1 with TRBJ1-5; no firm D call. The CDR3 length is 15 residues. V was shortened by 0 bases and J by 6 bases, with 13 bases between the two germline ends. The germline V gene has CDR1 SGHRS and CDR2 YFSETQ. CDR3 nucleotides: TGCGCCAGCAGCTTGGGGACGGCTGGAGGTCAGCCCCAGCATTTT. Its protein product is CASSLGTAGGQPQHF.

The table lists this clonotype with many counts. The chain has TRBV29-1 and TRBJ2-6, with D unclear. The V and J ends lost 3 bases and 2 bases respectively, with 5 bases between them. CDR1 and CDR2 (germline): SQVTM, ANQGSEA. CDR3 length: 13 residues. The CDR3 sequence is CSVEAAGANVLTF. The CDR3 nucleotides are TGCAGCGTTGAGGCTGCTGGGGCCAACGTCCTGACTTTC.

The rearrangement links TRBV29-1 to TRBJ1-2, with a weak D call TRBD1 (5 bases). V was shortened by 7 bases and J by 2 bases, with 17 bases between the two germline ends. CDR1 is SQVTM and CDR2 is ANQGSEA in the germline V gene. This CDR3 comprises 14 residues. The CDR3 spells CSARRGERNYGYTF. CDR3 DNA sequence: TGCAGCGCCCGCCGGGGGGAGCGAAACTATGGCTACACCTTC.

The table lists this clonotype with a few counts. In DNA, the CDR3 is TGTGCCAGCAGCCAAGAAAGCGGGACCCAAGAGACCCAGTACTTC. Translation gives CASSQESGTQETQYF. The rearrangement uses TRBV4-2 and TRBJ2-5; 7 bases align to TRBD2. Germline V CDR1 and CDR2: LGHNA, YNFKEQ. The CDR3 is made up of 15 amino acids. Trimming removed 0 bases from V and 1 base from J; junction bases left unmatched: 2.

For this clonotype: A far larger clone is only one base removed, so a read error is likely. J is TRBJ2-1 and V is TRBV7-9; 7 nucleotides agree with TRBD2. This CDR3 region has 12 residues. Germline lookup yields CDR1 SEHNR and CDR2 FQNEAQ (reference sequence). Written as DNA, the CDR3 is TGTTCCAGCAGCTTAGCGGGCAATGAGCAGTTCTTC. Protein product: CSSSLAGNEQFF.

V usage is TRBV7-9 and J usage is TRBJ1-1, with D maybe TRBD1 (5 bases). Germline lookup yields CDR1 SEHNR and CDR2 FQNEAQ (reference sequence). Trimming removed 5 bases at V and 3 bases at J, with 22 bases between. The CDR3 runs to 17 residues. For the CDR3, the DNA is TGTGCCAGCAGCCCCACTCATGGGGCCCGGGGTGACACTGAAGCTTTCTTT. Amino acids: CASSPTHGARGDTEAFF.

The sample holds many counts of this clonotype. The chain couples TRBV6-5 to TRBJ2-2; D is perhaps TRBD2 (5 bases). With 0 bases removed from V and 1 base from J, the gap between germline ends came to 9 bases. The germline CDR1 and CDR2 sequences are MNHEY and SVGAGI. The CDR3 is made up of 16 amino acids. The CDR3 loop is CASSYSASLNTGELFF. The CDR3 region has the DNA TGTGCCAGCAGTTACTCAGCTAGCTTGAACACCGGGGAGCTGTTTTTT.

The chain is built from TRBV21-1 and TRBJ2-7; the table's D call, TRBD1, was not checked against the DNA. TRBV21-1 is an annotated pseudogene. The CDR3 runs to 15 residues. DNA for the CDR3: TGTGCCAGCAGCAAGGGGGGGGAGTACCACTACGAGCAGTACTTC. This encodes CASSKGGEYHYEQYF.